These 17 T cell receptor beta chains originate from one sample sequenced in a study of shared clonotypes between healthy human individuals. Generated by immunoSEQ multiplex PCR, the TCRdb table keeps only in-frame clones and is missing some. This table holds about 500,000 clones, roughly four fifths found once. The sequenced sample was PBMCs. The receptors were sampled from a woman aged 40-49 years in good health. Some clones in this sample may be carry-over from other donors' samples.

This clone was observed a single time. It is likely a read error: a sequence one base away is far more abundant. The genes are TRBV30 and TRBJ1-5, with a tentative D call TRBD1 (5 bases). The CDR3 loop spans 14 amino acids. The germline gives CDR1 GTSNPN, CDR2 SVGIG (reference sequence). The CDR3 coding sequence is TGTGCCTTGTCGGGGGATTTTAGCAATCAGCCCCAGCGTTTT. Translation: CALSGDFSNQPQRF.

The chain has TRBV19 and TRBJ2-1; weak D call: TRBD1 (5 bases). The ends were cut back, 7 bases at V and 0 bases at J, with 7 bases in the middle. This CDR3 has 13 amino acids. Germline CDR1 LNHDA, CDR2 SQIVND (reference sequence). The CDR3 loop reads CASMQGSYNEQFF. CDR3 nucleotides: TGTGCCAGTATGCAGGGCTCCTACAATGAGCAGTTCTTC.

In regard to this clone: Other nucleotide sequences from this sample produce the same CDR3. The V call is TRBV19, the J call TRBJ2-7, with D maybe TRBD1 (5 bases). Germline values: CDR1 LNHDA, CDR2 SQIVND (reference sequence). The CDR3 spans 13 residues. Trimming removed 3 bases at V and 0 bases at J, with 6 bases between. The CDR3 DNA sequence: TGTGCCAGTAGTATTACAGGCTCCTACGAGCAGTACTTC. It is translated as CASSITGSYEQYF.

The chain combines TRBV20-1 with TRBJ1-1, with 7 bases fitting TRBD1. With 4 bases clipped from V and 7 bases from J, the junction kept 3 bases outside the gene matches. There are 11 residues in the CDR3. The germline V gene has CDR1 DFQATT and CDR2 SNEGSKA (reference sequence). The CDR3 loop is CSATGGHEAFF. CDR3 DNA sequence: TGCAGTGCTACAGGGGGACATGAAGCTTTCTTT.

This chain links TRBV10-3 with TRBJ2-2; maybe TRBD2 (6 bases). The CDR3 totals 17 residues. Looked up from germline, CDR1 is ENHRY and CDR2 is SYGVKD. The V gene lost 2 bases and the J gene lost 0 bases, with 13 bases spanning the gap. The CDR3 sequence is CAISEGGVTTNTGELFF. The CDR3, as DNA: TGTGCCATCAGTGAGGGAGGGGTGACAACGAACACCGGGGAGCTGTTTTTT.

Only a few counts were recorded for this clone. CDR3 coding DNA: TGTGCCAGCAGTCCCCAAGGACAGGGGACCTATGGCTACACCTTC. This translates into CASSPQGQGTYGYTF. The gene calls are TRBV28 and TRBJ1-2, with 9 bases fitting TRBD1. The germline V gene has CDR1 MDHEN and CDR2 SYDVKM. The V gene end was trimmed by 5 bases and the J gene end by 4 bases; junction bases not matched to a gene: 8. CDR3 length equals 15 residues.

V gene TRBV11-3 combines with J gene TRBJ1-4; D call uncertain. Trimming pared 7 bases from V and 6 bases from J, leaving 12 bases between. Germline loops: CDR1 SGHNT, CDR2 YENEEA. The CDR3 length is 13 residues. CDR3 residues: CASNVRWDEKLFF. CDR3 coding DNA: TGTGCCAGCAACGTTCGCTGGGATGAAAAACTGTTTTTT.

The V and J genes are TRBV28 and TRBJ1-4, with D uncertain. The CDR3 has 13 amino acids. Germline CDR1 and CDR2: MDHEN and SYDVKM. Trimming took off 3 bases at V and 7 bases at J, with 9 bases between the two ends. The CDR3 coding sequence is TGTGCCAGCAGTTTTGGGATAGGTGAAAAACTGTTTTTT. Amino acids: CASSFGIGEKLFF.

The chain has TRBV6-5 and TRBJ1-5; possibly TRBD1 for D (6 bases). The CDR3 consists of 14 residues. Trimming cost V 6 bases and J 6 bases, with 15 bases left between them. Germline CDR1 MNHEY, CDR2 SVGAGI. The CDR3 nucleotides read TGTGCCAGCAGCCCCCCGGGGGCAACTCAGCCCCAGCATTTT. Protein product: CASSPPGATQPQHF.

J is TRBJ2-7 and V is TRBV18; the match to TRBD2 covers 11 bases. CDR3 length: 19 residues. Per germline, CDR1 KGHSH and CDR2 LQKENI. Unmatched junction bases numbered 11, after V lost 1 base and J lost 0 bases. CDR3: CASSPQFASGRTISYEQYF. The CDR3 region has the DNA TGTGCCAGCTCACCACAATTTGCTAGCGGGAGGACCATCTCCTACGAGCAGTACTTC.

The chain employs TRBV6-5 and TRBJ2-7; 8 nucleotides match TRBD1. Germline V CDR1 and CDR2: MNHEY, SVGAGI. This CDR3 has 15 amino acids. Trimming took 2 bases from V and 3 from J; bases not matched to a gene: 6. CDR3 bases: TGTGCCAGCAGTTACCATGTGACAGGGGTCTACGAGCAGTACTTC. It is translated as CASSYHVTGVYEQYF.

This sequence joins TRBV28 and TRBJ2-6; no firm D call. The CDR3 length is 15 residues. Germline values: CDR1 MDHEN, CDR2 SYDVKM. With 5 bases removed from V and 4 bases from J, the gap between germline ends came to 12 bases. The CDR3 reads CASSPLQAGANVLTF. CDR3 DNA sequence: TGTGCCAGCAGTCCCCTCCAAGCAGGGGCCAACGTCCTGACTTTC.

Concerning this clone: A far larger clone is only one base removed, so a read error is likely. This chain connects TRBV4-2 to TRBJ1-5, with D unresolved. The germline V and J ends were trimmed by 4 bases and 2 bases, with 18 bases remaining between them. This CDR3 is 17 amino acids long. Germline lookup yields CDR1 LGHNA and CDR2 YNFKEQ. The CDR3 sequence: CASSPDFLIGGNQPQHF. The CDR3 region has the DNA TGTGCCAGCAGCCCCGACTTTCTTATTGGGGGCAATCAGCCCCAGCATTTT.

A word on this clone: The identical CDR3 is also encoded by other nucleotide sequences in the sample. The chain carries TRBV19 and TRBJ2-2; unclear D gene. CDR3 length: 14 amino acids. Trimming shortened V by 1 base and J by 1 base, and 4 bases separated the two germline ends. CDR1 is LNHDA and CDR2 is SQIVND in the germline V gene (reference sequence). CDR3 nucleotides: TGTGCCAGTAGTATAGGTAGGAACACCGGGGAGCTGTTTTTT. It specifies CASSIGRNTGELFF.

The genes are TRBV14 and TRBJ2-3; no clear D. Germline CDR1 reads SGHDN; CDR2 reads FVKESK. V was pared by 5 bases and J by 6 bases, with 9 bases between. The CDR3 extends over 12 amino acids. Written as DNA, the CDR3 is TGTGCCAGCAGCTACATTGACGATACGCAGTATTTT. Translated: CASSYIDDTQYF.

The rearrangement uses TRBV6-6 and TRBJ2-7; possibly TRBD1 for D (5 bases). There are 12 residues in the CDR3. V was trimmed by 5 bases and J by 3 bases, leaving 8 bases between them. Per the germline V gene, CDR1 is MNHNY and CDR2 is SVGAGI (reference sequence). The CDR3 loop is CASSLGVYEQYF. In DNA, the CDR3 is TGTGCCAGCAGTCTAGGGGTCTACGAGCAGTACTTC.

In its sample, this clone was seen many times. The chain joins TRBV6-1 to TRBJ2-7; D unclear. Looked up from germline, CDR1 is MNHNS and CDR2 is SASEGT. V was clipped by 1 base and J by 0 bases, with 7 bases between them. The CDR3 covers 14 residues. In nucleotides, the CDR3 is TGTGCCAGCAGTGAAGGGATTACCTCCTACGAGCAGTACTTC. This encodes CASSEGITSYEQYF.